One and the same sample provided the 24 T cell receptor beta chains below, sequenced in a study of blood T cell repertoires in COVID-19 (TCRdb year 2020). The library was obtained by the immunoSEQ multiplex PCR assay. Not all clones reach the TCRdb copy of this immuneACCESS table, which keeps in-frame sequences only. Checked studies attribute under half of the gap to unresolved V genes and leave the rest unexplained. This sample has roughly 200,000 clones in its table, and approximately 84% of those were observed once. Clones ranked in the top ten supply 4% to 5% of the sample. The specimen was peripheral blood. These receptors came from a woman aged 80 or older with acute or convalescent COVID-19.

The chain joins TRBV27 to TRBJ2-2, with 8 nucleotides matching TRBD1. This CDR3 spans 19 amino acids. Per the germline V gene, CDR1 is MNHEY and CDR2 is SMNVEV (reference sequence). V lost 4 bases and J lost 1; bases outside the gene matches: 14. This chain's CDR3 is CASSSLGRGHLENTGELFF. Here the CDR3 DNA reads TGTGCCAGCAGTTCCCTGGGCAGGGGGCATCTGGAGAACACCGGGGAGCTGTTTTTT.

The V gene is TRBV3-1 (or the pseudogene TRBV3-2), the J gene TRBJ2-7; TRBD2 aligns across 9 bases. The CDR3 is 20 amino acids. The germline gives CDR1 LGHDT, CDR2 YNNKEL (reference sequence). Unmatched junction bases numbered 19, after V lost 0 bases and J lost 4 bases. The CDR3 DNA reads TGTGCCAGCAGCCAAGATCCATTCCAAACAGCGGGAGGAGTTCGGTACGAGCAGTACTTC. Its translation: CASSQDPFQTAGGVRYEQYF.

The CDR3 DNA sequence: TGTGCCAGCAGTCCCAGGGAGGACACTGAAGCTTTCTTT. Encoded protein: CASSPREDTEAFF. The rearrangement links TRBV28 to TRBJ1-1, with D possibly TRBD1 on 5 matching bases. Germline V gene sequence: CDR1 MDHEN, CDR2 SYDVKM. V was pared by 5 bases and J by 3 bases, with 10 bases between. The CDR3 sequence is 13 residues long. Drawing the rest from reference TRBV28 and TRBJ1-1, the complete variable domain is DVKVTQSSRYLVKRTGEKVFLECVQDMDHENMFWYRQDPGLGLRLIYFSYDVKMKEKGDIPEGYSVSREKKERFSLILESASTNQTSMYLCASSPREDTEAFFGQGTRLTVV.

This sequence joins TRBV20-1 and TRBJ2-1; tentative D call: TRBD2 (6 bases). Trimming cost V 5 bases and J 12 bases, with 14 bases left between them. The length of the CDR3 is 11 residues. Germline assignment: CDR1 DFQATT and CDR2 SNEGSKA (reference sequence). CDR3 sequence reads: CSALRGTPQFF. The CDR3 nucleotides are TGCAGTGCTTTAAGAGGGACTCCGCAGTTCTTC.

This rearrangement joins TRBV5-6 to TRBJ2-7; TRBD2 matches 9 bases. Germline V lookup: CDR1 SGHDT, CDR2 YYEEEE. This CDR3 is 15 amino acids long. After removal of 2 bases from V and 2 bases from J, the junction contained 5 bases not matched to a gene. The CDR3 loop is CASSLVTSGTYEQYF. CDR3 nucleotide sequence: TGTGCCAGCAGCTTAGTGACTAGCGGTACCTACGAGCAGTACTTC.

The V and J genes are TRBV6-6 and TRBJ2-3; D perhaps matches TRBD1 (5 bases). This CDR3 is built from 14 residues. V was cut by 7 bases and J by 8 bases, with 19 bases left in between. The V gene's germline CDR1 is MNHNY and CDR2 SVGAGI (reference sequence). DNA for the CDR3: TGTGCCAGCACAATCCAGGGCCAGGGTGGTACGCAGTATTTT. The encoded protein is CASTIQGQGGTQYF.

The CDR3 DNA is TGTGCCAGCTCACCAAGTACAGGGGGCGGTTTCTTT. Residues: CASSPSTGGGFF. The rearrangement links TRBV18 to TRBJ1-1; 9 bases align to TRBD1. The CDR3 contains 12 residues. The ends lost 2 bases at V and 13 bases at J; junction bases unmatched: 5. Germline V lookup: CDR1 KGHSH, CDR2 LQKENI.

V usage is TRBV27 and J usage is TRBJ2-4; 9 bases agree with TRBD1. The CDR3 length is 17 residues. The V gene end was trimmed by 5 bases and the J gene end by 3 bases; junction bases not matched to a gene: 11. Germline values: CDR1 MNHEY, CDR2 SMNVEV (reference sequence). The CDR3 region is CASSMIVGQGLKNIQYF. As DNA, the CDR3 is TGTGCCAGCAGTATGATCGTGGGACAGGGTCTCAAAAACATTCAGTACTTC.

This clone was observed a few times. The chain has TRBV2 and TRBJ1-2; D gene ambiguous. CDR1 and CDR2 from the germline V gene are SNHLY and FYNNEI. CDR3 size: 13 residues. Trimming stripped 4 bases from V and 8 bases from J, with 14 bases between. The CDR3 protein is CASSVSSDRGYTF. CDR3 DNA: TGTGCCAGCAGTGTTTCCAGCGATAGGGGCTACACCTTC.

This clone turned up a few times. The chain carries TRBV6-2 or TRBV6-3 and TRBJ1-5; 8 nucleotides line up with TRBD1. The V gene's germline CDR1 is MNHEY and CDR2 SVGEGT. V lost 5 bases and J lost 7; bases outside the gene matches: 7. This CDR3 is 14 amino acids long. CDR3 protein: CASSPQGATQPQHF. CDR3 in DNA: TGTGCCAGCAGTCCCCAGGGGGCCACGCAGCCCCAGCATTTT.

V and J are TRBV6-5 and TRBJ1-3; 7 bases line up with TRBD1. The CDR3 consists of 15 residues. Looked up from germline, CDR1 is MNHEY and CDR2 is SVGAGI. Germline trimming cut 7 bases from V and 3 bases from J; bases unmatched to any gene: 9. The CDR3 coding sequence is TGTGCCAGCAAGAAGCCCGGGACAGATGGAAACACCATATATTTT. Translating it yields CASKKPGTDGNTIYF.

This clone was detected once. V usage is TRBV7-2 and J usage is TRBJ1-4; tentatively, D is TRBD1 (6 bases). The CDR3 is 16 residues long. Germline assignment: CDR1 SGHTA and CDR2 FQGNSA. Trimming stripped 1 base from V and 0 bases from J, with 9 bases between. The chain's CDR3 is CASSLVGATTNEKLFF. CDR3 DNA sequence: TGTGCCAGCAGCTTAGTGGGGGCGACAACTAATGAAAAACTGTTTTTT.

The chain is built from TRBV18 and TRBJ1-2; D possibly corresponds to TRBD1 (6 bases). The germline V gene encodes CDR1 KGHSH and CDR2 LQKENI. V was pared by 3 bases and J by 0 bases, with 17 bases between. This CDR3 comprises 17 residues. Written as DNA, the CDR3 is TGTGCCAGCTCACCGACTCAGACAGGTCCCTCTAACTATGGCTACACCTTC. Encoded protein: CASSPTQTGPSNYGYTF.

Only a few counts were recorded for this clone. V and J are TRBV7-2 and TRBJ2-2; maybe TRBD2 (6 bases). CDR1 is SGHTA and CDR2 is FQGNSA in the germline V gene. Trimming stripped 0 bases from V and 3 bases from J, with 11 bases between. This CDR3 has 16 amino acids. The CDR3 nucleotides read TGTGCCAGCAGCTTAGCGTGGGGGGAAGACACCGGGGAGCTGTTTTTT. Protein: CASSLAWGEDTGELFF.

The rearrangement uses TRBV7-9 and TRBJ2-7; no clear D. V was pared by 3 bases and J by 0 bases, with 12 bases between. The CDR3 is 15 amino acids. CDR1 is SEHNR, CDR2 FQNEAQ, per germline (reference sequence). The CDR3 DNA is TGTGCCAGCAGCTTTTTCACAGATTACTCCTACGAGCAGTACTTC. Amino acids: CASSFFTDYSYEQYF.

This clone was found a few times. The chain couples TRBV20-1 to TRBJ1-6, with D unclear. Germline CDR1 DFQATT, CDR2 SNEGSKA (reference sequence). The V end lost 6 bases, the J end lost 7 bases, and 7 bases lay between the germline ends. The CDR3 covers 11 residues. The CDR3 spells CSAFGNSPLHF. In nucleotides, the CDR3 is TGCAGTGCATTCGGGAATTCACCCCTCCACTTT.

V usage is TRBV7-2 and J usage is TRBJ1-5, with D perhaps matching TRBD1 (5 bases). This CDR3 is built from 13 residues. Trimming took 5 bases from V and 5 from J, leaving 10 bases between them. Germline V lookup: CDR1 SGHTA, CDR2 FQGNSA. The CDR3 spells CASSMGTYQPQHF. CDR3 DNA sequence: TGTGCCAGCAGCATGGGGACTTATCAGCCCCAGCATTTT.

The chain is built from TRBV29-1 and TRBJ2-7, with D possibly TRBD1 on 5 matching bases. V lost 7 bases and J 5 bases, leaving 21 bases between the germline ends. Looked up from germline, CDR1 is SQVTM and CDR2 is ANQGSEA. The CDR3 extends over 14 amino acids. CDR3 nucleotides: TGCAGCGCTGCTTCCTACAGGACCCTACACGAGCAGTACTTC. Translation: CSAASYRTLHEQYF.

The chain carries TRBV18 and TRBJ2-2; 8 nucleotides align to TRBD1. The CDR3 spans 15 residues. Unmatched junction bases numbered 7, after V lost 2 bases and J lost 8 bases. CDR1 KGHSH and CDR2 LQKENI come from the germline V gene. CDR3 residues: CASSPGQGAWGELFF. The CDR3 DNA is TGTGCCAGCTCACCAGGACAGGGCGCCTGGGGGGAGCTGTTTTTT.

The V gene is TRBV9, the J gene TRBJ2-1, with D possibly TRBD1 on 5 matching bases. In germline, CDR1 is SGDLS, CDR2 YYNGEE. This CDR3 has 17 amino acids. Trimming stripped 0 bases from V and 3 bases from J, with 16 bases between. Written as DNA, the CDR3 is TGTGCCAGCAGCGTAGGCCTCGACAGATCCTACTACAATGAGCAGTTCTTC. Its protein is CASSVGLDRSYYNEQFF.

V usage is TRBV27 and J usage is TRBJ1-6; possible D gene TRBD1, 5 bases. With 3 bases removed from V and 15 bases from J, the gap between germline ends came to 15 bases. Germline CDR1 is MNHEY and CDR2 is SMNVEV (reference sequence). The CDR3 covers 13 residues. CDR3 sequence (DNA): TGTGCCAGCAGTTTTAGCAGGGCCCAGCTCCTCCACTTT. Amino acid sequence: CASSFSRAQLLHF.

This clone was recorded once. CDR3 bases: TGTGCCAGCAGCCCAACGGCTGGAAACACCATATATTTT. Residues: CASSPTAGNTIYF. The J gene is TRBJ1-3, the V gene TRBV12-3 or TRBV12-4; the D is unclear. V lost 6 bases to trimming and J lost 2 bases, with 8 bases between them. This CDR3 is built from 13 residues.

This sequence joins TRBV7-3 and TRBJ1-1; D remains unclear. Trimming pared 2 bases from V and 2 bases from J, leaving 12 bases between. The germline CDR1 and CDR2 sequences are SGHTA and FQGTGA. The CDR3 covers 15 residues. CDR3 bases: TGTGCCAGCAGCTTAGCGGGCAGACCCAACACTGAAGCTTTCTTT. Encoded protein: CASSLAGRPNTEAFF. The variable domain in full, completed from reference TRBV7-3 and TRBJ1-1, reads GAGVSQTPSNKVTEKGKYVELRCDPISGHTALYWYRQSLGQGPEFLIYFQGTGAADDSGLPNDRFFAVRPEGSVSTLKIQRTERGDSAVYLCASSLAGRPNTEAFFGQGTRLTVV.

The genes are TRBV4-3 and TRBJ1-1; D is unclear. CDR1 and CDR2 from the germline V gene are LGHNA and YSLEER. The CDR3 consists of 13 residues. The V gene lost 4 bases and the J gene lost 3 bases, with 9 bases spanning the gap. The CDR3 DNA reads TGCGCCAGCAGCCGGGCATGGGACACTGAAGCTTTCTTT. Translation gives CASSRAWDTEAFF.